This entry lists 21 T cell receptor beta chains sequenced from one sample in a study of OX40 agonist ivuxolimab in advanced cancers. Library preparation employed the immunoSEQ multiplex PCR assay. As stored in TCRdb, this immuneACCESS dataset retains in-frame rearrangements with V and J assigned. A fraction of the clones does not appear; measured against another copy, unresolved V genes explain less than half of the discrepancy, and the remainder lacks a known reason. The sample table lists tens of thousands of clones, around 90% of them with a count of one. Jointly, the top ten make up 8% to 10% of the sample. Sequencing was performed on CD4+ or CD8+ T cells sorted from blood, taken in a trial of the OX40 agonist ivuxolimab. These receptors were collected from an adult with an advanced solid tumor such as melanoma, head and neck, liver or kidney cancer.

This clone was observed once. The rearrangement joins TRBV28 to TRBJ2-1, with D possibly being TRBD2 (6 bases). The germline CDR1 and CDR2 sequences are MDHEN and SYDVKM. This CDR3 comprises 16 residues. V lost 5 bases and J lost 0, with 14 bases in between. CDR3 protein: CASSPYVGSSYNEQFF. For the CDR3, the DNA is TGTGCCAGCAGTCCCTATGTCGGGAGCTCCTACAATGAGCAGTTCTTC.

The rearrangement joins TRBV9 to TRBJ2-5, with D perhaps assigned TRBD1 or TRBD2 (5 bases each). V lost 0 bases and J 3 bases, leaving 9 bases between the germline ends. Germline-derived CDR1 and CDR2 are SGDLS and YYNGEE. There are 14 residues in the CDR3. The CDR3 sequence: CASSVAGGEETQYF. CDR3 nucleotide sequence: TGTGCCAGCAGCGTAGCTGGGGGAGAAGAGACCCAGTACTTC.

The table lists this clone with a few counts. V gene TRBV13 combines with J gene TRBJ2-4; 9 bases map to TRBD2. There are 19 residues in the CDR3. V shed 4 bases, J shed 7 bases, and the junction held 20 bases outside the gene matches. Germline assignment: CDR1 PRHDT and CDR2 FYEKMQ (reference sequence). As DNA, the CDR3 is TGTGCCAGCAGCTCCCCCTCGGGGGCTAGCGGGACCTGGGAGAACATTCAGTACTTC. Protein product: CASSSPSGASGTWENIQYF.

The chain couples TRBV29-1 to TRBJ2-1; D perhaps matches TRBD2 (6 bases). In germline, CDR1 is SQVTM, CDR2 ANQGSEA. The CDR3 contains 14 residues. V shed 4 bases and J shed 0 bases, with 10 bases lying between them. CDR3 DNA sequence: TGCAGCGTTGCCGGAGGGGCCTCCTACAATGAGCAGTTCTTC. Translation gives CSVAGGASYNEQFF.

This chain uses TRBV6-5 with TRBJ1-2; a possible D gene is TRBD1 (5 bases). The CDR3 spans 13 residues. Germline values: CDR1 MNHEY, CDR2 SVGAGI. The V end lost 2 bases, the J end lost 7 bases, and 11 bases lay between the germline ends. The CDR3, as DNA: TGTGCCAGCAGTTACGGCCCGACAGTTGGCTACACCTTC. The encoded protein is CASSYGPTVGYTF.

This chain links TRBV7-2 with TRBJ2-1; 8 bases are a match to TRBD1. V trimming: 5 bases; J trimming: 6 bases; junction bases outside the gene matches: 9. From germline, CDR1 is SGHTA and CDR2 FQGNSA. The CDR3 covers 15 residues. The CDR3 reads CASSRGWTGFNEQFF. DNA of the CDR3: TGTGCCAGCAGCCGGGGCTGGACAGGGTTCAATGAGCAGTTCTTC.

This chain connects TRBV7-3 to TRBJ2-1; TRBD2 matches 10 bases. Germline V gene sequence: CDR1 SGHTA, CDR2 FQGTGA. V shed 5 bases, J shed 5 bases, and the junction held 6 bases outside the gene matches. The CDR3 length is 15 residues. The CDR3 region has the DNA TGTGCCAGCAGCCTCCTAGCGGGAGAGGACAATGAGCAGTTCTTC. This sequence encodes CASSLLAGEDNEQFF.

V gene TRBV7-8 combines with J gene TRBJ2-7; TRBD2 matches 7 bases. CDR3 length: 15 amino acids. The V gene's germline CDR1 is SGHVS and CDR2 FQNEAQ. The ends lost 4 bases at V and 6 bases at J; junction bases unmatched: 12. The CDR3 region is CASSSWRTGGGEQYF. The CDR3, as DNA: TGTGCCAGCAGCTCCTGGAGGACGGGAGGTGGCGAGCAGTACTTC. Based on the CDR3 plus reference TRBV7-8 and TRBJ2-7, the full variable domain is GAGVSQSPRYKVAKRGQDVALRCDPISGHVSLFWYQQALGQGPEFLTYFQNEAQLDKSGLPSDRFFAERPEGSVSTLKIQRTQQEDSAVYLCASSSWRTGGGEQYFGPGTRLTVT.

CDR3 nucleotides: TGTGCCAGCAGTTTGGGGCTTCACTACGGGGAGCAGTACTTC. Translation gives CASSLGLHYGEQYF. This chain connects TRBV27 to TRBJ2-7; TRBD1 might be the D (5 bases). There are 14 residues in the CDR3. Germline CDR1 reads MNHEY; CDR2 reads SMNVEV (reference sequence). The V gene lost 3 bases and the J gene lost 7 bases, with 16 bases spanning the gap.

Written as DNA, the CDR3 is TGTGCCAGCAGTTACGGGGGGGCCCACGAGCAGTACTTC. It encodes CASSYGGAHEQYF. This chain joins TRBV6-5 and TRBJ2-7, with a possible D match to TRBD2 (7 bases). The CDR3 is made up of 13 amino acids. Germline-derived CDR1 and CDR2 are MNHEY and SVGAGI. Trimming cost V 2 bases and J 5 bases, with 10 bases left between them.

The genes are TRBV7-6 and TRBJ1-5, with TRBD1 matching 7 bases. Germline V gene lookup returns CDR1 SGHVS and CDR2 FNYEAQ. This CDR3 is built from 14 residues. V lost 6 bases, J lost 1 base, and 3 bases stayed unmatched. The CDR3 protein is CASSSGQSNQPQHF. The CDR3 DNA is TGTGCCAGCAGTTCGGGACAGAGCAATCAGCCCCAGCATTTT.

The J gene is TRBJ1-1, the V gene TRBV25-1; 7 nucleotides align to TRBD1. Germline V gene sequence: CDR1 MGHDK, CDR2 SYGVNS. The V segment lost 5 bases and the J segment 7 bases; nucleotides outside the gene matches: 10. CDR3 length: 14 residues. CDR3 nucleotide sequence: TGTGCCAGCAGTCCGGGGACAGAGCACAGTGAAGCTTTCTTT. Translation gives CASSPGTEHSEAFF.

This chain links TRBV13 with TRBJ1-4; TRBD1 agrees at 9 bases. V lost 7 bases to trimming and J lost 7 bases; unmatched junction nucleotides: 4. This CDR3 spans 13 amino acids. Germline CDR1 reads PRHDT; CDR2 reads FYEKMQ (reference sequence). The CDR3: CASKGTGTEKLFF. Here the CDR3 DNA reads TGTGCCAGCAAGGGGACAGGGACTGAAAAACTGTTTTTT.

The table lists this clone with a count of one. V and J are TRBV19 and TRBJ2-2, with D uncertain. Deletions cut 1 base from V and 7 bases from J, with 10 bases between. Germline V gene lookup returns CDR1 LNHDA and CDR2 SQIVND (reference sequence). The CDR3 has 14 residues. The CDR3 DNA reads as TGTGCCAGTAGTATAGGGACCCGCGGCGGGGAGCTGTTTTTT. It encodes CASSIGTRGGELFF.

A word on this clone: Other DNA sequences within the sample encode an identical CDR3. The chain couples TRBV5-6 to TRBJ1-5; no clear D gene. The germline V gene encodes CDR1 SGHDT and CDR2 YYEEEE. The CDR3 totals 13 residues. Trimming shortened V by 0 bases and J by 7 bases, and 8 bases separated the two germline ends. For the CDR3, the DNA is TGTGCCAGCAGCTTGGCGGCAGGACAGCCCCAGCATTTT. It specifies CASSLAAGQPQHF.

This rearrangement joins TRBV30 to TRBJ2-7; D not resolved. Trimming shortened V by 3 bases and J by 4 bases, and 10 bases separated the two germline ends. Germline CDR1 is GTSNPN and CDR2 is SVGIG (reference sequence). The CDR3 is 12 residues long. CDR3 amino acids: CAWSEQNYEQYF. As DNA, the CDR3 is TGTGCCTGGAGCGAACAGAATTACGAGCAGTACTTC.

This clone was seen only once. J is TRBJ2-5 and V is TRBV27; D unclear. CDR1 and CDR2 from the germline V gene are MNHEY and SMNVEV (reference sequence). V lost 3 bases and J lost 2, with 7 bases in between. The CDR3 runs to 13 residues. As DNA, the CDR3 is TGTGCCAGCAGTTTTTCGGAACAAGAGACCCAGTACTTC. This translates into CASSFSEQETQYF.

Turning to this clone: The junction differs from germline at one of its ends, possibly a read error. This chain links TRBV7-7 with TRBJ2-7; 9 nucleotides align to TRBD1. Germline V gene lookup returns CDR1 SSHAT and CDR2 FNYEAQ (reference sequence). The CDR3 is made up of 15 amino acids. The DNA of the CDR3 is TGTGCTAGCAGCGCCGGGACAGGGACTACCTACGAGCAGTACTTC. Translated: CASSAGTGTTYEQYF.

This chain links TRBV13 with TRBJ2-1, with TRBD1 matching 12 bases. Per the germline V gene, CDR1 is PRHDT and CDR2 is FYEKMQ (reference sequence). J lost 5 bases, V lost 3 bases, and 5 bases had no gene match. The CDR3 covers 16 residues. The CDR3 DNA is TGTGCCAGCAGCTTGGCCGGGACAGGGGGCAACAATGAGCAGTTCTTC. Protein sequence: CASSLAGTGGNNEQFF.

This clone was counted between two and nine times. The rearrangement joins TRBV4-3 to TRBJ1-1; D remains unclear. In germline, CDR1 is LGHNA, CDR2 YSLEER. The V end lost 0 bases, the J end lost 7 bases, and 9 bases lay between the germline ends. This CDR3 is 13 amino acids long. CDR3 amino acids: CASSQDLGIEAFF. The DNA of the CDR3 is TGCGCCAGCAGCCAAGATTTGGGGATTGAAGCTTTCTTT.

This chain links TRBV4-3 with TRBJ2-7; no firm D call. CDR3 length equals 14 residues. Trimming stripped 3 bases from V and 6 bases from J, with 15 bases between. Germline loops: CDR1 LGHNA, CDR2 YSLEER. CDR3 loop: CASSHETAGGEQYF. CDR3 in DNA: TGCGCCAGCAGCCATGAAACAGCCGGCGGCGAGCAGTACTTC.